The sequence of this T cell receptor beta chain was determined in a study of OX40 agonist ivuxolimab in advanced cancers. Sampling times: baseline, cycle 4 day 1, cycle 7 day 1. Overall study results and limits: Relatively little clonal expansion, among the lowest observed, appeared in partial responders at 0.1-3.0 mg/kg. In general, CD8+ T cells held more expanded clones than CD4+ did, on average.

Notes on this clone: Its antigen is still unknown.

Generated by immunoSEQ multiplex PCR, the TCRdb table keeps only in-frame clones and is missing some. This table holds roughly 77,000 clones, roughly 89% found once. Trimming shortened V by 8 bases and J by 5 bases, and 12 bases separated the two germline ends. The length of the CDR3 is 13 residues. In germline, CDR1 is WNHNN, CDR2 SYGVQD (reference sequence). V usage is TRBV10-1 and J usage is TRBJ2-2, with D possibly called TRBD1 or TRBD2 (5 bases each). The input for sequencing was CD4+ or CD8+ T cells sorted from blood, taken in a trial of the OX40 agonist ivuxolimab. The sequence derives from an adult with an advanced solid tumor such as melanoma, head and neck, liver or kidney cancer. The CDR3 DNA follows: TGCGCCAGCCCCGGGACGCAAACCGGGGAGCTGTTTTTT. This encodes CASPGTQTGELFF.